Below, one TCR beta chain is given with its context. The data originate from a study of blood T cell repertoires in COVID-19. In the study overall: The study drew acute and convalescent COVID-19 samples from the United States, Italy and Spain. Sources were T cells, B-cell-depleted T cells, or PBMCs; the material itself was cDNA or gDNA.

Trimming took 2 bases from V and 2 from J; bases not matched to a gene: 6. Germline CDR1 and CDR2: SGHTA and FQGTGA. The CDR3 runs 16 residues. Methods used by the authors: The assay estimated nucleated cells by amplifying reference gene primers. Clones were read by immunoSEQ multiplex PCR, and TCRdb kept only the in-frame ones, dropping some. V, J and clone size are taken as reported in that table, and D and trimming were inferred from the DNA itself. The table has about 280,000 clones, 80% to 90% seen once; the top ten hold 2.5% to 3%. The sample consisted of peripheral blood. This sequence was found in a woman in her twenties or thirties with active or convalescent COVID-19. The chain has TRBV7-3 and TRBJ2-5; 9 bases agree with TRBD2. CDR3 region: CASSLGAGGPQETQYF. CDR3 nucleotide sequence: TGTGCCAGCAGCTTAGGCGCGGGGGGGCCACAAGAGACCCAGTACTTC.